A single sample is the source of the 20 T cell receptor beta chains below, sequenced in a study of blood T cells in healthy people across ages. The second PCR ran about 6 to 12 cycles with a sample-barcoded 5' primer and J-beta primers. Using its own MiXCR run on the 5' RACE reads, TCRdb lists one record per CDR3 protein. Among about 1.4 million distinct CDR3 sequences listed, approximately 63% were seen once. The sample taken for sequencing was blood. Every receptor here comes from a young man in good health.

This chain uses TRBV6-5 with TRBJ2-5, with a tentative D call TRBD1 (6 bases). The CDR3 is made up of 13 amino acids. V was cut by 5 bases and J by 3 bases, with 10 bases left in between. From germline, CDR1 is MNHEY and CDR2 SVGAGI. CDR3 sequence (DNA): TGTGCCAGCAGTGATCGGACAGAAGAGACCCAGTACTTC. As protein: CASSDRTEETQYF.

The chain recombines TRBV19 with TRBJ2-3; the D gene is possibly TRBD2 (5 bases). Germline assignment: CDR1 LNHDA and CDR2 SQIVND (reference sequence). Trimming removed 10 bases at V and 0 bases at J, with 14 bases between. The CDR3 contains 14 residues. In nucleotides, the CDR3 is TGTGCCACCAATGGAGGATTTAGCACAGATACGCAGTATTTT. Translated: CATNGGFSTDTQYF.

This rearrangement joins TRBV6-2 or TRBV6-3 to TRBJ2-7; 9 nucleotides match TRBD1. This CDR3 has 12 residues. The V gene's germline CDR1 is MNHEY and CDR2 SVGEGT. CDR3 DNA: TGTGGCACAGGGACAGGGCCTTACGAGCAGTACTTC. This sequence encodes CGTGTGPYEQYF.

The chain couples TRBV29-1 to TRBJ2-3; 7 bases map to TRBD1. The junction had 6 bases not matched to a gene; V was cut back by 6 bases and J by 0 bases. The CDR3 covers 14 residues. Germline V gives CDR1 SQVTM, CDR2 ANQGSEA. The DNA for the CDR3 is TGCAGCGTCAAGACGGGACAGAGCACAGATACGCAGTATTTT. Protein sequence: CSVKTGQSTDTQYF.

The chain links TRBV10-3 to TRBJ1-4; unclear D gene. The ends were cut back, 6 bases at V and 6 bases at J, with 14 bases in the middle. The CDR3 totals 14 residues. CDR1 is ENHRY and CDR2 is SYGVKD in the germline V gene. The CDR3 coding sequence is TGTGCCATCAGCCCGGGATCTGGGGATGAAAAACTGTTTTTT. Protein: CAISPGSGDEKLFF.

The V and J genes are TRBV28 and TRBJ1-5, with D possibly TRBD1 on 5 matching bases. Trimming took 3 bases from V and 0 from J, leaving 12 bases between them. Germline V lookup: CDR1 MDHEN, CDR2 SYDVKM. This CDR3 comprises 16 residues. In DNA, the CDR3 is TGTGCCAGCAGTTTCAGGGCCCGGTATAGCAATCAGCCCCAGCATTTT. It specifies CASSFRARYSNQPQHF.

V is TRBV7-2 and J is TRBJ2-1; D perhaps matches TRBD2 (6 bases). The CDR3 has 14 residues. CDR1 and CDR2 (germline): SGHTA, FQGNSA. Trimming pared 7 bases from V and 2 bases from J, leaving 12 bases between. The CDR3 nucleotides are TGTGCCAGCACCCTAGCGTTCGCCTACAATGAGCAGTTCTTC. Translation gives CASTLAFAYNEQFF.

The chain uses TRBV29-1 and TRBJ2-1, with 10 bases lining up with TRBD2. This CDR3 has 15 residues. Trimming removed 0 bases from V and 6 bases from J; junction bases left unmatched: 5. In germline, CDR1 is SQVTM, CDR2 ANQGSEA. This CDR3 is CSVEDRASGSNEQFF. The DNA of the CDR3 is TGCAGCGTTGAAGATCGGGCTAGCGGGAGCAATGAGCAGTTCTTC.

The chain couples TRBV5-1 to TRBJ2-1; D is ambiguous. Germline V gene sequence: CDR1 SGHRS, CDR2 YFSETQ. Trimming shortened V by 2 bases and J by 5 bases, and 11 bases separated the two germline ends. The CDR3 length is 14 residues. The DNA of the CDR3 is TGCGCCAGCAGCTTTTCCCTTCGGCACAATGAGCAGTTCTTC. Translation: CASSFSLRHNEQFF.

This chain connects TRBV10-3 to TRBJ2-1; 8 bases agree with TRBD2. With V trimmed by 5 bases and J by 0 bases, 6 bases remained unmatched. Germline CDR1 reads ENHRY; CDR2 reads SYGVKD. This CDR3 region has 16 residues. This chain's CDR3 is CAISKQSGSSYNEQFF. CDR3 coding DNA: TGTGCCATCAGTAAACAGAGCGGGAGCTCCTACAATGAGCAGTTCTTC.

In nucleotides, the CDR3 is TGCGCCAGCAGCGGTCGAAGAACGGAGCAGTACTTC. The encoded protein is CASSGRRTEQYF. The chain carries TRBV4-1 and TRBJ2-7; D not resolved. This CDR3 is 12 amino acids long. V shed 5 bases and J shed 7 bases, with 12 bases lying between them. Germline V CDR1 and CDR2: MGHRA, YSYEKL.

This clonotype was seen just once. The V and J genes are TRBV3-1 and TRBJ1-6, with D perhaps matching TRBD1 (6 bases). This CDR3 has 17 amino acids. The V gene lost 1 base and the J gene lost 5 bases, with 15 bases spanning the gap. The V gene's germline CDR1 is LGHDT and CDR2 YNNKEL (reference sequence). The CDR3, as DNA: TGTGCCAGCAGCCAAGCCAGAGGACAGTTTGATAATTCACCCCTCCACTTT. Translating gives CASSQARGQFDNSPLHF.

This chain uses TRBV6-2 or TRBV6-3 with TRBJ2-7; the match to TRBD2 covers 9 bases. The germline V gene has CDR1 MNHEY and CDR2 SVGEGT. The CDR3 sequence is 14 residues long. V was clipped by 2 bases and J by 5 bases; unmatched bases: 4. CDR3 in amino acids: CASSYGLAGNEQYF. The CDR3 DNA reads TGTGCCAGCAGTTACGGCCTAGCGGGGAACGAGCAGTACTTC.

The V call is TRBV29-1, the J call TRBJ1-2; D remains ambiguous. V lost 7 bases and J lost 6, with 21 bases in between. Germline V gene lookup returns CDR1 SQVTM and CDR2 ANQGSEA. This CDR3 is built from 14 residues. The CDR3 nucleotides read TGCAGCGCCCGGAGGGCGGGCGACTACCATGGCTACACCTTC. As protein: CSARRAGDYHGYTF.

The chain has TRBV11-2 and TRBJ2-1, with D hard to call. This CDR3 spans 14 amino acids. Germline V gives CDR1 SGHAT, CDR2 FQNNGV. The germline V and J ends were trimmed by 2 bases and 6 bases, with 11 bases remaining between them. CDR3: CASSLFPFGNEQFF. CDR3 nucleotides: TGTGCCAGCAGCTTATTTCCCTTCGGCAATGAGCAGTTCTTC.

This sequence joins TRBV6-5 and TRBJ1-1; weak D call: TRBD1 (6 bases). Trimming cost V 6 bases and J 0 bases, with 14 bases left between them. Germline V gives CDR1 MNHEY, CDR2 SVGAGI. This CDR3 comprises 15 residues. In nucleotides, the CDR3 is TGTGCCAGCAGCCAGAACAGGGTTATGAACACTGAAGCTTTCTTT. This encodes CASSQNRVMNTEAFF.

The chain couples TRBV7-2 to TRBJ1-5; tentative D call: TRBD1 (5 bases). Germline assignment: CDR1 SGHTA and CDR2 FQGNSA. The CDR3 spans 17 residues. Trimming cost V 2 bases and J 4 bases, with 18 bases left between them. The CDR3 loop is CASSLTLPGGGNQPQHF. The CDR3 DNA reads as TGTGCCAGCAGCTTAACATTACCGGGGGGAGGTAATCAGCCCCAGCATTTT.

The chain is built from TRBV28 and TRBJ2-2; weak D call: TRBD1 (6 bases). Germline V gene lookup returns CDR1 MDHEN and CDR2 SYDVKM. The ends were cut back, 6 bases at V and 4 bases at J, with 12 bases in the middle. This CDR3 region has 14 residues. CDR3 loop: CASRLQGTTGELFF. The CDR3 DNA reads as TGTGCCAGCAGGTTACAGGGCACCACCGGGGAGCTGTTTTTT.

V usage is TRBV29-1 and J usage is TRBJ2-5, with D unclear. The CDR3 is made up of 10 amino acids. Trimming removed 5 bases from V and 5 bases from J, with 6 bases in between. CDR1 and CDR2 (germline): SQVTM, ANQGSEA. The CDR3 DNA sequence: TGCAGCGTTAGGGTGGAGACCCAGTACTTC. Protein sequence: CSVRVETQYF.

The CDR3 coding sequence is TGCAGCGTTGTGACAGGGGAAGACACTGAAGCTTTCTTT. Translated, it gives CSVVTGEDTEAFF. The V and J genes are TRBV29-1 and TRBJ1-1, with 8 nucleotides matching TRBD1. Losses at the gene ends were 4 bases for V and 3 bases for J; bases not matched to a gene: 4. Germline lookup yields CDR1 SQVTM and CDR2 ANQGSEA. CDR3 length: 13 residues. Looking up the rest from reference TRBV29-1 and TRBJ1-1 gives the full variable domain: SAVISQKPSRDICQRGTSLTIQCQVDSQVTMMFWYRQQPGQSLTLIATANQGSEATYESGFVIDKFPISRPNLTFSTLTVSNMSPEDSSIYLCSVVTGEDTEAFFGQGTRLTVV.